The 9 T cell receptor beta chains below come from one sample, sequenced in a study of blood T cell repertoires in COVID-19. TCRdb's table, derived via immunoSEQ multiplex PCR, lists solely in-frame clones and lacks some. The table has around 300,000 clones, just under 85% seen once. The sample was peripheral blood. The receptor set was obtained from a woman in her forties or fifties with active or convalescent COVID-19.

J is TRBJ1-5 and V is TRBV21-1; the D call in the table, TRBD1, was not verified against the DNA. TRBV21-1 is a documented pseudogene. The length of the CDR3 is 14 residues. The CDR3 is CARHLWGSEKPQHF. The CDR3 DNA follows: TGTGCCAGGCACTTATGGGGCTCCGAGAAGCCCCAGCATTTT.

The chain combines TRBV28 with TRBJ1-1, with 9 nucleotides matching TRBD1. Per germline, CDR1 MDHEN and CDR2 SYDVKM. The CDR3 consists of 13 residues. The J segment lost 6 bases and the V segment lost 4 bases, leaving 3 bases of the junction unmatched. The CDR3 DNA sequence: TGTGCCAGCAGTTCACAGGGGGCCCCTGAAGCTTTCTTT. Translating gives CASSSQGAPEAFF.

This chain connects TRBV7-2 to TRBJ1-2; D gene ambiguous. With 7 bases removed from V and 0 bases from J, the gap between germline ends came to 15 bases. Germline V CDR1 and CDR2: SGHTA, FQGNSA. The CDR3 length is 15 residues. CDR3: CASNPTTSTNYGYTF. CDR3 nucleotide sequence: TGTGCCAGCAACCCGACGACAAGTACTAACTATGGCTACACCTTC. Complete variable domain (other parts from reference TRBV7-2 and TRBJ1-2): GAGVSQSPSNKVTEKGKDVELRCDPISGHTALYWYRQSLGQGLEFLIYFQGNSAPDKSGLPSDRFSAERTGGSVSTLTIQRTQQEDSAVYLCASNPTTSTNYGYTFGSGTRLTVV.

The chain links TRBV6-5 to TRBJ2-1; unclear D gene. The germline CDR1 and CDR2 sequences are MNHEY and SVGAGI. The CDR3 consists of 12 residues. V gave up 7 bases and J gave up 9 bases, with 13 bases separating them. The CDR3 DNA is TGTGCCAGCACCGACCGGTGGGCTGAGCAGTTCTTC. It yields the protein CASTDRWAEQFF.

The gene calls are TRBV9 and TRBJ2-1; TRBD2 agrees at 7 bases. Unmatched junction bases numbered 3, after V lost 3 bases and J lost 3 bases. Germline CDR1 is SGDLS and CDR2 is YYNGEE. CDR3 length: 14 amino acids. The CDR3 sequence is CASSGGRSYNEQFF. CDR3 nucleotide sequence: TGTGCCAGCAGCGGCGGGAGAAGCTACAATGAGCAGTTCTTC.

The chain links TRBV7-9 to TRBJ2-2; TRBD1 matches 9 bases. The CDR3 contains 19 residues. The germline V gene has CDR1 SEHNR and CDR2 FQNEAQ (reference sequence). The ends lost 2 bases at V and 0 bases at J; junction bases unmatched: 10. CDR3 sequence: CASSLSKNRGRPNTGELFF. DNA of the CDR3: TGTGCCAGCAGCTTATCAAAAAACAGGGGGCGTCCGAACACCGGGGAGCTGTTTTTT.

The chain's CDR3 is CASRNTRADTQYF. The CDR3 nucleotides are TGTGCCAGTAGGAACACTAGAGCAGATACGCAGTATTTT. V gene TRBV19 combines with J gene TRBJ2-3; tentatively, D is TRBD2 (5 bases). The germline V gene encodes CDR1 LNHDA and CDR2 SQIVND (reference sequence). This CDR3 spans 13 amino acids. Trimming shortened V by 6 bases and J by 4 bases, and 11 bases separated the two germline ends.

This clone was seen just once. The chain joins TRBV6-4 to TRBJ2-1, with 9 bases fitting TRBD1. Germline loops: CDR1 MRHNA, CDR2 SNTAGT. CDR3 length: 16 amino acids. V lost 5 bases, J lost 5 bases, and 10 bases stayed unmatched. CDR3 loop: CASSLTGTGRNNEQFF. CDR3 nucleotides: TGTGCCAGCAGTTTAACGGGGACAGGGAGGAACAATGAGCAGTTCTTC.

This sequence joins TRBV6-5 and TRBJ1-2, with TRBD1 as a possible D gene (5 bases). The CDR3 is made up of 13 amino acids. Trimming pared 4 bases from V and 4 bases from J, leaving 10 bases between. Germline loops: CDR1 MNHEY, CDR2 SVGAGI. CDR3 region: CASSSRVTYGYTF. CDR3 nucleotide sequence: TGTGCCAGCAGTTCCAGGGTAACCTATGGCTACACCTTC.